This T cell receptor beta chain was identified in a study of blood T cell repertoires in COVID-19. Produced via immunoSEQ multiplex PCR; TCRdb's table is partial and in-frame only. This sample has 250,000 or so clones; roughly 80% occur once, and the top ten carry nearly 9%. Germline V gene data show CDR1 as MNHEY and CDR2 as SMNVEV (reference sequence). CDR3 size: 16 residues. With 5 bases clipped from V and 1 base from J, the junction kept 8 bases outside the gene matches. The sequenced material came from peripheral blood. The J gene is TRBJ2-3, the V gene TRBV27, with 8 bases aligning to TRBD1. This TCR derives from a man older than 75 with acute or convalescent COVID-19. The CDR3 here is CASSPWAGQGTDTQYF. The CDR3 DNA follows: TGTGCCAGCAGTCCCTGGGCGGGACAGGGCACAGATACGCAGTATTTT.